The T cell receptor beta chain described here comes from a study of cytomegalovirus exposure and HLA in healthy donors. Study overall: Prior work identified roughly 120 million unique TCR beta sequences in some 200 million T cells.

V shed 2 bases and J 2 bases; nucleotides not matched to a gene: 5. CDR1 and CDR2 (germline): SGHVS, FNYEAQ. CDR3 length: 15 residues. Primers: 60 Vbeta forward and 13 Jbeta reverse. Assay: immunoSEQ multiplex PCR; the TCRdb copy retains only in-frame clones and omits some. The sample has approximately 130,000 clones; roughly four fifths are singletons. The clonotype comes from a man younger than 35 in good health and CMV-seronegative. The sequencing sample was made of PBMCs. The chain couples TRBV7-6 to TRBJ2-5, with TRBD2 matching over 7 bases. The CDR3 here is CASSLSTGGQETQYF. The CDR3, as DNA: TGTGCCAGCAGCTTAAGTACGGGGGGACAAGAGACCCAGTACTTC.